This TCR beta chain emerged from a study of blood T cells in healthy people across ages. Study summary: Template switching picked up about one barcoded beta molecule for each two T cells. Study outcomes and limitations: Relative to aged donors, long-lived donors carried more naive CD4+ cells and displayed higher diversity. Estimates drawn from one million T cells were deemed to understate diversity. Roughly linear declines in TCR beta diversity per million T cells occurred with age.

A second 7 to 11 cycle PCR used barcoded and J-beta primers. TCRdb called the 5' RACE reads again in MiXCR, with one record for every CDR3 protein. In the table there are approximately 1,700,000 distinct CDR3 sequences, about two fifths of which are singletons. Note on this clonotype: As yet, its antigen is unknown.

CDR3 length equals 14 residues. CDR1 and CDR2 (germline): DFQATT, SNEGSKA (reference sequence). V lost 0 bases to trimming and J lost 7 bases; unmatched junction nucleotides: 6. Sequenced input: blood. The chain carries TRBV20-1 and TRBJ2-1; 7 positions match TRBD2. The receptor comes from a human donor in good health. CDR3 nucleotide sequence: TGCAGTGCTAGAGAGAAAGCGGGATGGAATGAGCAGTTCTTC. This gives the protein CSAREKAGWNEQFF.